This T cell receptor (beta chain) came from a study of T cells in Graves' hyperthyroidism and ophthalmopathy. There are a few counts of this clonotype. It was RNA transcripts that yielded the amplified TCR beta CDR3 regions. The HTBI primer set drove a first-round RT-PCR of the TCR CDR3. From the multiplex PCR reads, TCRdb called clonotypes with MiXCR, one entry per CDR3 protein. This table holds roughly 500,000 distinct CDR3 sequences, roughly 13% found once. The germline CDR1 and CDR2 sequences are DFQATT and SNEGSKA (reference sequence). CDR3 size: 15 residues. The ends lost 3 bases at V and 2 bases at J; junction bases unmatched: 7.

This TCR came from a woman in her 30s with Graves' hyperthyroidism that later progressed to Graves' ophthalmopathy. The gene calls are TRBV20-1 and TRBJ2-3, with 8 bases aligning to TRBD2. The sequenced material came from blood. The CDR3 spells CSASTAGEFTDTQYF. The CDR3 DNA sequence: TGCAGTGCTAGTACAGCGGGGGAATTCACAGATACGCAGTATTTT.